This T cell receptor (beta chain) was recovered during a study of long-term antiretroviral therapy in people with HIV. Survey level was the resolution at which the v3.0 immunoSEQ assay ran. TCRdb's copy holds only in-frame clones and misses some; the assay was immunoSEQ multiplex PCR. The sample has approximately 26,000 clones; around 90% are singletons. The germline gives CDR1 MDHEN, CDR2 SYDVKM. Trimming stripped 5 bases from V and 3 bases from J, with 8 bases between. The CDR3 totals 12 residues. No donor had fewer than one pre-ART PBMC sample or fewer than two post-ART PBMC samples. This clonotype was sampled from a woman between 18 and 29 years old with HIV. The chain is built from TRBV28 and TRBJ2-7; no firm D call. This specimen consisted of unsorted PBMCs, obtained 1.8 years after starting antiretroviral therapy. The CDR3 DNA reads TGTGCCAGCAGTCTGGCAGGCTACGAGCAGTACTTC. Its translation: CASSLAGYEQYF.